Following are 3 T cell receptor beta chains from one sample sequenced in a study of tumor-infiltrating lymphocytes in primary liver carcinoma. Co-extracted RNA and DNA came from approximately 20-30 mg of unsorted bulk tissue. TCR beta cDNA was reverse-transcribed from 450 to 500 ng of total RNA. The reaction used a constant-region primer and ProtoScript II reverse transcriptase. Nested multiplex PCR, run for three rounds with slightly modified ARM-PCR, yielded TCR beta libraries. Rounds one and two of PCR, each of around 11 cycles, were primed with TRBV1-TRBV30 forward primers and a C-beta reverse primer. TCRdb processed the multiplex PCR reads anew with MiXCR; each CDR3 protein has one entry. Of around 88,000 distinct CDR3 sequences in the sample, about 70% were seen once. The sample was tumor-adjacent normal liver tissue. The receptor set was obtained from a man aged 40-55 years with primary liver carcinoma and hepatitis B virus infection.

The chain carries TRBV12-5 and TRBJ2-2; a weak D match, TRBD1 (5 bases). V was shortened by 5 bases and J by 4 bases, with 17 bases between the two germline ends. This CDR3 region has 16 residues. Germline V gene lookup returns CDR1 LGHNT and CDR2 FRNRAP. CDR3 bases: TGTGCTAGTGGTCCTCCTGGGGCCACAAGCACCGGGGAGCTGTTTTTT. This sequence encodes CASGPPGATSTGELFF.

The chain combines TRBV28 with TRBJ1-5, with a weak D call TRBD1 (6 bases). V was shortened by 1 base and J by 3 bases, with 10 bases between the two germline ends. The length of the CDR3 is 15 residues. Per the germline V gene, CDR1 is MDHEN and CDR2 is SYDVKM. The DNA for the CDR3 is TGTGCCAGCAGTTTATTACAGGGAGACAATCAGCCCCAGCATTTT. Protein: CASSLLQGDNQPQHF.

V usage is TRBV6-5 and J usage is TRBJ2-6, with TRBD1 matching 8 bases. The CDR3 is 18 amino acids. J was trimmed by 6 bases and V by 7 bases; bases with no gene match: 17. The germline V gene encodes CDR1 MNHEY and CDR2 SVGAGI. The CDR3 DNA reads as TGTGCCAGCACTGTTTGGACAGGGATGAAAGCTGAGGCCAACGTCCTGACTTTC. Protein product: CASTVWTGMKAEANVLTF.